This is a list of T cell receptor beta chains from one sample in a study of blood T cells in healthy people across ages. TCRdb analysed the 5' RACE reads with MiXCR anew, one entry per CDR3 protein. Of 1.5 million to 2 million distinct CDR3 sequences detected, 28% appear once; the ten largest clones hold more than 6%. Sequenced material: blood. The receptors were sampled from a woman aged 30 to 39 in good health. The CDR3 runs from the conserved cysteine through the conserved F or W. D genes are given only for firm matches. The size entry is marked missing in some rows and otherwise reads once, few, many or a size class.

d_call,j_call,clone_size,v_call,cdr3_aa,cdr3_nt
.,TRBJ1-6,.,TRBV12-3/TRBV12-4,CASSLRGEGSSPLHF,TGTGCCAGCAGTCTCCGGGGGGAGGGGTCATCACCCCTCCACTTT
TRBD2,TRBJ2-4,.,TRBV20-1,CSTRGGRDIQYF,TGCAGTACTCGGGGGGGGCGTGACATTCAGTACTTC
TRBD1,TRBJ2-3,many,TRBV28,CASSQWAQGVADTQYF,TGTGCCAGCAGCCAATGGGCACAGGGGGTCGCAGATACGCAGTATTTT
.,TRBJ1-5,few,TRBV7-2,CASSPTRNQPQHF,TGTGCCAGCAGCCCCACTCGAAATCAGCCCCAGCATTTT
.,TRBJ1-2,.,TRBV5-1,CASSLADGPYGYTF,TGCGCCAGCAGCTTGGCCGACGGACCCTACGGCTACACCTTC
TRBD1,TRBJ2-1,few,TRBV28,CASIHSGTGYRHEQFF,TGTGCCAGCATTCACTCCGGGACAGGTTATAGGCATGAGCAGTTCTTC
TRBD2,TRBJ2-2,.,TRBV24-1,CATSDIGLAAPGELFF,TGTGCCACCAGTGATATCGGACTAGCGGCCCCCGGGGAGCTGTTTTTT
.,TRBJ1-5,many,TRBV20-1,CSARDPARNQPQHF,TGCAGTGCTAGAGATCCGGCCCGCAATCAGCCCCAGCATTTT
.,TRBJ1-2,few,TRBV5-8,CASSKGSGYGYTF,TGTGCCAGCAGCAAAGGGAGTGGCTATGGCTACACCTTC
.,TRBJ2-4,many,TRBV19,CASSPWTGKNIQYF,TGTGCCAGTAGTCCGTGGACGGGAAAAAACATTCAGTACTTC
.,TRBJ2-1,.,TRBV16,CASSRFPSEQFF,TGTGCCAGCAGCCGATTCCCATCCGAGCAGTTCTTC
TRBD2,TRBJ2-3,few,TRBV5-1,CASSLGYAGGPSSTDTQYF,TGCGCCAGCAGCTTGGGGTACGCGGGAGGACCATCTAGCACAGATACGCAGTATTTT
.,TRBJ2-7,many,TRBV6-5,CASFSGTPSYEQYF,TGTGCCAGCTTCTCCGGGACACCCTCCTACGAGCAGTACTTC
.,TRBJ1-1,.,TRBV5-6,CASSLYAGTEAFF,TGTGCCAGCAGCCTCTACGCCGGCACTGAAGCTTTCTTT
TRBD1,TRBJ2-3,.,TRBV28,CASSLGTDSSSTDTQYF,TGTGCCAGCAGTTTAGGGACAGATAGCTCTAGCACAGATACGCAGTATTTT
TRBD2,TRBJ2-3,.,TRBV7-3,CASSLRAASLAGGTDTQYF,TGTGCCAGCAGCTTACGAGCGGCGAGTTTAGCGGGTGGCACGGATACGCAGTATTTT
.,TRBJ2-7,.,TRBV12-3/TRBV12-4,CASSLGPGSDEQYF,TGTGCCAGCAGTTTAGGTCCAGGATCGGACGAGCAGTACTTC
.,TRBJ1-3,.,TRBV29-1,CSVRDIDFSGNTIYF,TGCAGCGTCCGGGACATCGATTTCTCTGGAAACACCATATATTTT
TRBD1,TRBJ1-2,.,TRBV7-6,CASSLEAGTGGIRANYGYTF,TGTGCCAGCAGCTTAGAGGCCGGGACAGGGGGGATACGAGCTAACTATGGCTACACCTTC
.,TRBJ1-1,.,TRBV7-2,CASSLGPRGGVTEAFF,TGTGCCAGCAGCTTAGGACCACGAGGGGGTGTAACTGAAGCTTTCTTT
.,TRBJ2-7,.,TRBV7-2,CASSTSSAHYEQYF,TGTGCCAGCAGCACTTCTAGCGCCCACTACGAGCAGTACTTC
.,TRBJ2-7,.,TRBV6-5,CASSYSPGQRSYEQYF,TGTGCCAGCAGTTACAGTCCAGGACAGCGCTCCTACGAGCAGTACTTC
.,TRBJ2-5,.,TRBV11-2,CASSPRSGVETQYF,TGTGCCAGCAGCCCCCGAAGCGGAGTGGAGACCCAGTACTTC
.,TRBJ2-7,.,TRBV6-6,CANSYGQPAYEQYF,TGTGCCAACAGTTACGGCCAGCCTGCCTACGAGCAGTACTTC
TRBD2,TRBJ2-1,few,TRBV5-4,CASSLKASGSWDEQFF,TGTGCCAGCAGCTTGAAGGCTAGCGGGAGTTGGGATGAGCAGTTCTTC
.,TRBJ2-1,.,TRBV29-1,CSANGGQRVGNEQFF,TGCAGCGCTAATGGGGGGCAACGAGTAGGTAATGAGCAGTTCTTC
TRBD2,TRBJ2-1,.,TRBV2,CACSVSTSLGHEQFF,TGTGCCTGCAGTGTCTCGACTAGCTTGGGACATGAGCAGTTCTTC
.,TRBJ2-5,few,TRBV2,CATESSPMETQYF,TGTGCCACCGAGAGCTCCCCAATGGAGACCCAGTACTTC
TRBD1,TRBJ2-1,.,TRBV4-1,CASSLGQGQGQFRYNEQFF,TGCGCCAGCAGCCTCGGACAGGGCCAGGGTCAATTCCGTTACAATGAGCAGTTCTTC
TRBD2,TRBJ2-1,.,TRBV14,CASSQPSGSSYNEQFF,TGTGCCAGCAGCCAACCTAGCGGGAGCTCCTACAATGAGCAGTTCTTC
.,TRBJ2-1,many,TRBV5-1,CASSPSPGTSYNEQFF,TGCGCCAGCAGCCCTTCGCCCGGGACGTCATACAATGAGCAGTTCTTC
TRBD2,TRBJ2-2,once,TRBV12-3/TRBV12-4,CASSLWAGGNTGELFF,TGTGCCAGCAGTTTATGGGCGGGAGGAAACACCGGGGAGCTGTTTTTT
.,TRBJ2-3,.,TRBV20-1,CSAVPQWAGAGDTQYF,TGCAGTGCTGTCCCCCAGTGGGCGGGGGCGGGAGATACGCAGTATTTT
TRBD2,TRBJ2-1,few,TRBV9,CASSVEGLAGFSSYNEQFF,TGTGCCAGCAGCGTAGAGGGACTAGCGGGGTTTAGCTCCTACAATGAGCAGTTCTTC
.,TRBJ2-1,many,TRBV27,CASSYHNEQFF,TGTGCCAGCAGTTACCACAATGAGCAGTTCTTC
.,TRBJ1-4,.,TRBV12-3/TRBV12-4,CASSRPGLREKLFF,TGTGCCAGCAGCCGCCCGGGGCTTCGAGAAAAACTGTTTTTT
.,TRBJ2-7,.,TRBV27,CAGSPRSTYEQYF,TGTGCCGGCAGTCCGAGGTCTACCTACGAGCAGTACTTC